These 15 T cell receptor beta chains came from one sample sequenced in a study of PD-L1 blockade in urothelial cancer. Assay used: immunoSEQ multiplex PCR; TCRdb lists only in-frame clones, some missing. The data show roughly 54,000 clones, around 85% seen once. Documented time point: pretreatment peripheral blood. Sequenced here: PBMCs, sampled around atezolizumab (anti-PD-L1) treatment. Receptor source: a woman aged 55-69 years with urothelial cancer.

The rearrangement uses TRBV6-4 and TRBJ2-7; 9 bases map to TRBD2. Trimming cost V 5 bases and J 4 bases; bases outside gene matches: 12. The CDR3 sequence is 16 residues long. Germline V gene sequence: CDR1 MRHNA, CDR2 SNTAGT. CDR3 sequence: CASSYPERGERYEQYF. As DNA, the CDR3 is TGTGCCAGCAGTTATCCCGAGCGGGGGGAACGATACGAGCAGTACTTC.

The genes are TRBV18 and TRBJ1-5; 11 bases map to TRBD1. Germline CDR1 reads KGHSH; CDR2 reads LQKENI. V gave up 3 bases and J gave up 5 bases; unmatched junction bases: 6. The CDR3 loop spans 16 amino acids. The CDR3 nucleotides are TGTGCCAGCTCACCGACGGGACAGGGGGGAGATCAGCCCCAGCATTTT. This gives the protein CASSPTGQGGDQPQHF.

The rearrangement uses TRBV10-3 and TRBJ2-2; TRBD1 might be the D (5 bases). Per the germline V gene, CDR1 is ENHRY and CDR2 is SYGVKD. CDR3 length equals 14 residues. Trimming removed 0 bases at V and 5 bases at J, with 7 bases between. The CDR3 spells CAISESPGTGELFF. CDR3 in DNA: TGTGCCATCAGTGAGTCGCCAGGGACCGGGGAGCTGTTTTTT.

The chain couples TRBV11-2 to TRBJ2-3, with 10 bases identical to TRBD1. Germline lookup yields CDR1 SGHAT and CDR2 FQNNGV. The CDR3 covers 15 residues. V shed 8 bases and J 4 bases; nucleotides not matched to a gene: 9. The CDR3 sequence: CASGKATGGPDTQYF. The CDR3 coding sequence is TGTGCCAGCGGCAAAGCGACAGGGGGCCCAGATACGCAGTATTTT.

The CDR3 nucleotides read TGTGCCAGCTCACCACCCGCGGGACAGTACACCGGGGAGCTGTTTTTT. It translates to CASSPPAGQYTGELFF. The V and J genes are TRBV18 and TRBJ2-2; D might be TRBD1 (7 bases). Trimming shortened V by 0 bases and J by 3 bases, and 11 bases separated the two germline ends. The CDR3 has 16 amino acids. Germline V gene lookup returns CDR1 KGHSH and CDR2 LQKENI.

This chain uses TRBV28 with TRBJ2-7; D remains unclear. Germline assignment: CDR1 MDHEN and CDR2 SYDVKM. The CDR3 has 13 residues. The V end lost 4 bases, the J end lost 1 base, and 8 bases lay between the germline ends. CDR3 in amino acids: CASSYPNSYEQYF. Here the CDR3 DNA reads TGTGCCAGCAGTTATCCCAATTCCTACGAGCAGTACTTC.

This chain connects TRBV11-3 to TRBJ1-1; D is perhaps TRBD1 (6 bases). The CDR3 is 13 residues long. Trimming cost V 5 bases and J 5 bases, with 12 bases left between them. CDR1 and CDR2 from the germline V gene are SGHNT and YENEEA. CDR3 in amino acids: CASSPRGGTEAFF. Here the CDR3 DNA reads TGTGCCAGCAGCCCCAGGGGAGGGACTGAAGCTTTCTTT.

This clone was seen a single time. The V gene is TRBV5-4, the J gene TRBJ1-2, with 10 bases aligning to TRBD1. This CDR3 spans 13 amino acids. Germline assignment: CDR1 SGHNT and CDR2 YYREEE (reference sequence). V dropped 4 bases and J dropped 6; count of bases not matched to a gene: 3. The CDR3 DNA sequence: TGTGCCAGCAGCCGGGGACAGGGGAATGGCTACACCTTC. Amino acid sequence: CASSRGQGNGYTF.

The chain combines TRBV14 with TRBJ2-5; 8 nucleotides align to TRBD2. Per the germline V gene, CDR1 is SGHDN and CDR2 is FVKESK. CDR3 size: 16 residues. Trimming cost V 2 bases and J 5 bases; bases outside gene matches: 10. The CDR3: CASSQPTGLARETQYF. CDR3 DNA sequence: TGTGCCAGCAGCCAACCCACAGGACTAGCCAGGGAGACCCAGTACTTC.

V is TRBV15 and J is TRBJ1-6; TRBD1 might be the D (6 bases). This CDR3 comprises 14 residues. Trimming removed 5 bases at V and 5 bases at J, with 10 bases between. Germline CDR1 and CDR2: LNHNV and YYDKDF (reference sequence). The CDR3 DNA is TGTGCCACCAGCCAGAAGGGGGATAATTCACCCCTCCACTTT. This translates into CATSQKGDNSPLHF. The full variable domain, with the rest looked up from reference TRBV15 and TRBJ1-6, is DAMVIQNPRYQVTQFGKPVTLSCSQTLNHNVMYWYQQKSSQAPKLLFHYYDKDFNNEADTPDNFQSRRPNTSFCFLDIRSPGLGDTAMYLCATSQKGDNSPLHFGNGTRLTVT.

The genes are TRBV15 and TRBJ2-2; 8 bases fit TRBD1. Trimming took 8 bases from V and 4 from J; bases not matched to a gene: 12. Germline V CDR1 and CDR2: LNHNV, YYDKDF (reference sequence). The CDR3 is made up of 16 amino acids. CDR3 region: CATSPFGQGATGELFF. DNA for the CDR3: TGTGCCACCTCCCCCTTCGGGCAGGGGGCCACCGGGGAGCTGTTTTTT. The full variable domain, with the rest looked up from reference TRBV15 and TRBJ2-2, is DAMVIQNPRYQVTQFGKPVTLSCSQTLNHNVMYWYQQKSSQAPKLLFHYYDKDFNNEADTPDNFQSRRPNTSFCFLDIRSPGLGDTAMYLCATSPFGQGATGELFFGEGSRLTVL.

This sequence joins TRBV5-4 and TRBJ2-7, with 7 bases identical to TRBD1. Germline V CDR1 and CDR2: SGHNT, YYREEE (reference sequence). V lost 4 bases and J lost 2; bases outside the gene matches: 6. The CDR3 loop spans 14 amino acids. The DNA for the CDR3 is TGTGCCAGCAGCGGCGCTCAGGGGGCCTACGAGCAGTACTTC. This translates into CASSGAQGAYEQYF.

The chain links TRBV7-2 to TRBJ2-7; 8 nucleotides match TRBD1. The CDR3 sequence is 14 residues long. With 1 base clipped from V and 2 bases from J, the junction kept 1 base outside the gene matches. Germline V gene lookup returns CDR1 SGHTA and CDR2 FQGNSA. CDR3 loop: CASSLGTGTYEQYF. The CDR3 nucleotides are TGTGCCAGCAGCTTAGGGACAGGGACCTACGAGCAGTACTTC. Full variable domain (outside the CDR3, taken from reference TRBV7-2 and TRBJ2-7): GAGVSQSPSNKVTEKGKDVELRCDPISGHTALYWYRQSLGQGLEFLIYFQGNSAPDKSGLPSDRFSAERTGGSVSTLTIQRTQQEDSAVYLCASSLGTGTYEQYFGPGTRLTVT.

The genes are TRBV19 and TRBJ2-7; D gene uncertain. There are 12 residues in the CDR3. V shed 1 base and J shed 6 bases, with 7 bases lying between them. CDR1 is LNHDA, CDR2 SQIVND, per germline (reference sequence). CDR3 in amino acids: CASSIVLGEQYF. CDR3 DNA sequence: TGTGCCAGTAGTATAGTACTTGGCGAGCAGTACTTC.

The chain links TRBV11-2 to TRBJ1-5; D gene uncertain. Between the trimmed V and J ends, which lost 1 base and 7 bases, there was a span of 8 bases. Per germline, CDR1 SGHAT and CDR2 FQNNGV. CDR3 size: 13 residues. CDR3 DNA: TGTGCCAGCAGCTTAGGAGCAAACCAGCCCCAGCATTTT. Encoded protein: CASSLGANQPQHF. Together with reference TRBV11-2 and TRBJ1-5, the CDR3 gives the full variable domain: EAGVAQSPRYKIIEKRQSVAFWCNPISGHATLYWYQQILGQGPKLLIQFQNNGVVDDSQLPKDRFSAERLKGVDSTLKIQPAKLEDSAVYLCASSLGANQPQHFGDGTRLSIL.